Reported below is one T cell receptor (beta chain). Its antigen is as yet unknown. The sample comes from a study of CD8 T cells in ankylosing spondylitis. TCRdb analysed the 5' RACE reads with MiXCR anew, one entry per CDR3 protein. The sample lists about 700,000 distinct CDR3 sequences; over 15% were seen once. Study-level results: Blood from ankylosing spondylitis patients appeared to carry a characteristic roughly eight-variant TCR beta motif.

V lost 0 bases, J lost 2 bases, and 14 bases lay in between. CDR1 is LGHNA and CDR2 is YSLEER in the germline V gene. This CDR3 has 16 residues. Sequencing used blood, either unsorted or a sorted T cell fraction (not recorded which). This TCR came from a male donor with ankylosing spondylitis. This chain links TRBV4-3 with TRBJ2-7; TRBD1 might be the D (6 bases). The CDR3 DNA reads TGCGCCAGCAGCCAAGATTTGGACAGTCGGACCTACGAGCAGTACTTC. It codes for CASSQDLDSRTYEQYF.